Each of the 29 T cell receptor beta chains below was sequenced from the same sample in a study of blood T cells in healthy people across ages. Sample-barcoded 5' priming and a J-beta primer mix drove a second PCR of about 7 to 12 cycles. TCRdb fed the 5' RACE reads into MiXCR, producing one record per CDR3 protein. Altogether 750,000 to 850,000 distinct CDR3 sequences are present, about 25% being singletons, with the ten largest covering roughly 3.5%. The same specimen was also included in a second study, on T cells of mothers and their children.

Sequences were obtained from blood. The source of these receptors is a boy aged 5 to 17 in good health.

This CDR3 reads CATSDVRDSQETQYF. CDR3 in DNA: TGTGCCACCAGTGATGTCCGGGACAGCCAAGAGACCCAGTACTTC. The genes are TRBV24-1 and TRBJ2-5; TRBD1 agrees at 7 bases. V shed 3 bases, J shed 1 base, and the junction held 4 bases outside the gene matches. CDR1 is KGHDR, CDR2 SFDVKD, per germline. The CDR3 runs 15 residues.

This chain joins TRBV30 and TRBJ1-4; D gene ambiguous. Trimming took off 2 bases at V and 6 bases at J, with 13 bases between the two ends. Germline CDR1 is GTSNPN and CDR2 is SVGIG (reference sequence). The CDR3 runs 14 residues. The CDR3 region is CAWSPGMKDEKLFF. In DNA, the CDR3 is TGTGCCTGGAGTCCGGGGATGAAGGATGAAAAACTGTTTTTT.

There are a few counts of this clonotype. The CDR3 DNA reads as TGTGCCAGCACAGCGGTGTTCTCGACCTCCTACGAGCAGTACTTC. Protein: CASTAVFSTSYEQYF. V gene TRBV28 combines with J gene TRBJ2-5; a possible D gene is TRBD2 (5 bases). The DNA matches TRBJ2-7 better at its end, which makes the J call doubtful. CDR1 is MDHEN, CDR2 SYDVKM, per germline. The CDR3 spans 15 residues.

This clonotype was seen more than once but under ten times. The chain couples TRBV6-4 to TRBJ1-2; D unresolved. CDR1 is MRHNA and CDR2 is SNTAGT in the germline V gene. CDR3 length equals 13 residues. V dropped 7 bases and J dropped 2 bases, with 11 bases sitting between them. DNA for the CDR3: TGTGCCAGCATCGGCAGCCTAAACTATGGCTACACCTTC. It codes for CASIGSLNYGYTF.

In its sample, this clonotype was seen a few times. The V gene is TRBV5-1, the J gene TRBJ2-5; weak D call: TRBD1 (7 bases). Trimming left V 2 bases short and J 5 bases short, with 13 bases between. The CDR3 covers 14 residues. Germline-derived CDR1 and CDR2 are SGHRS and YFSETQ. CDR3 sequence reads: CASSFIQGRETQYF. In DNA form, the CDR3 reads TGCGCCAGCAGCTTCATACAGGGGAGGGAGACCCAGTACTTC.

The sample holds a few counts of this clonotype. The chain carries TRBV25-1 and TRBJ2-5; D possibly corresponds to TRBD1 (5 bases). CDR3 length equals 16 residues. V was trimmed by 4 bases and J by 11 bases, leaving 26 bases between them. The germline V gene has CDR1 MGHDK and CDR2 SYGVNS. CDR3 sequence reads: CASSGFTTVSIYEQYF. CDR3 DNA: TGTGCCAGCAGTGGATTCACGACAGTCTCTATCTACGAACAGTACTTC. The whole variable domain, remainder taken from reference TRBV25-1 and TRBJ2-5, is EADIYQTPRYLVIGTGKKITLECSQTMGHDKMYWYQQDPGMELHLIHYSYGVNSTEKGDLSSESTVSRIRTEHFPLTLESARPSHTSQYLCASSGFTTVSIYEQYFGPGTRLLVL.

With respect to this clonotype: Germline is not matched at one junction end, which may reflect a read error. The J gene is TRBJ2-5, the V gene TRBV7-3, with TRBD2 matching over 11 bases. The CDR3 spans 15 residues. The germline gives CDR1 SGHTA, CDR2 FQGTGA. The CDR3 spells CAGSSSLAGEETQYF. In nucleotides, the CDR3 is TGTGCCGGCAGCTCGTCACTAGCGGGAGAGGAGACCCAGTACTTC.

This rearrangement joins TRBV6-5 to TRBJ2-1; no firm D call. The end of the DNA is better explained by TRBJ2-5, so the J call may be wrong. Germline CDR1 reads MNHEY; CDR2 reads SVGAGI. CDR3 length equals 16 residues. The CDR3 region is CASSYYATVKQETQYF. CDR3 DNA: TGTGCCAGCAGTTACTACGCTACAGTGAAACAAGAGACCCAGTACTTC.

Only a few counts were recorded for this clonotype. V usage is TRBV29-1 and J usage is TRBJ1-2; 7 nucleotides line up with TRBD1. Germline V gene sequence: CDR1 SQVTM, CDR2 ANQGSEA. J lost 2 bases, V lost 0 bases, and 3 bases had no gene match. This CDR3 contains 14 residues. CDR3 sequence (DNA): TGCAGCGTTGAAGATCGGGGACAGAACTATGGCTACACCTTC. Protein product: CSVEDRGQNYGYTF.

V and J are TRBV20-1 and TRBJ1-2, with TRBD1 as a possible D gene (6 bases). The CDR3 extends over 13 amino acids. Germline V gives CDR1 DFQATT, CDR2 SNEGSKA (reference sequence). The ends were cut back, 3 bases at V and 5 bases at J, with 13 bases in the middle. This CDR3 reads CSASPGDLYGYTF. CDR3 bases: TGCAGTGCTAGTCCAGGGGACTTATATGGCTACACCTTC.

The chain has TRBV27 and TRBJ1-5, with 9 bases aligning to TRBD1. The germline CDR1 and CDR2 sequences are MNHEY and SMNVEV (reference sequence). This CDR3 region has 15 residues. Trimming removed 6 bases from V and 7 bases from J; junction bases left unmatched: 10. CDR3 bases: TGTGCCAGCAGCCGGACAGGGGAACAAAGACAGCCCCAGCATTTT. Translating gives CASSRTGEQRQPQHF.

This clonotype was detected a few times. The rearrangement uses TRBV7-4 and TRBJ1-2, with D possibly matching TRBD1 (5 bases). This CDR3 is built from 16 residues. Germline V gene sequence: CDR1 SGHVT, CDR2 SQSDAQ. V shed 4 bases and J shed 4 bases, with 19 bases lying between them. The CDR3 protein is CASSSAVGGSAYGYTF. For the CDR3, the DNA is TGTGCCAGCAGCTCAGCGGTTGGGGGGAGTGCCTATGGCTACACCTTC.

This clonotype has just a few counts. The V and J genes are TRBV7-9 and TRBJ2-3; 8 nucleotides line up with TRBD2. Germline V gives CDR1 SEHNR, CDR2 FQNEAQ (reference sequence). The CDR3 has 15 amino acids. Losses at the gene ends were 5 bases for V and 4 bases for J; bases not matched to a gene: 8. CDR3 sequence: CASSPSGGPADTQYF. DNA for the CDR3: TGTGCCAGCAGCCCCTCGGGGGGGCCGGCAGATACGCAGTATTTT.

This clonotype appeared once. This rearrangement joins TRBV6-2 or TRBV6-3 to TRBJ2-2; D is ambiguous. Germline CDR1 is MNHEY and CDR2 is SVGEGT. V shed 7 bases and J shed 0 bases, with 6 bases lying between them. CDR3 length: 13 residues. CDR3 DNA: TGTGCCAGCACAAGGCCGAACACCGGGGAGCTGTTTTTT. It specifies CASTRPNTGELFF.

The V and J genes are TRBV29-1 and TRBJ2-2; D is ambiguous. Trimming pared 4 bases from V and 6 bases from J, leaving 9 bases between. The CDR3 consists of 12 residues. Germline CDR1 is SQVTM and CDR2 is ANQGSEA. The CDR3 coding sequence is TGCAGCGTTGGTTCTGGTGCCGGGGAGCTGTTTTTT. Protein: CSVGSGAGELFF.

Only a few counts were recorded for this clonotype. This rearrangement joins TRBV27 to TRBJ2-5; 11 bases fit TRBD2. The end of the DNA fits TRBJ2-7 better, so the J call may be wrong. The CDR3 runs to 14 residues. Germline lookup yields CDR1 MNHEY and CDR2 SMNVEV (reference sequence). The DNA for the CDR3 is TGTGCCAGCCGACTAGCGGGAATGAACTACGAGCAGTACTTC. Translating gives CASRLAGMNYEQYF.

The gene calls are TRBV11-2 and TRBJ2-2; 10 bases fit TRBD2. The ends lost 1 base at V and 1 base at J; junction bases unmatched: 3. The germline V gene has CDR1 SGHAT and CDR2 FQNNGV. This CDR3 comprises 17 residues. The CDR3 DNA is TGTGCCAGCAGCTTAGCACCTAGCGGGGGGAACACCGGGGAGCTGTTTTTT. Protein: CASSLAPSGGNTGELFF.

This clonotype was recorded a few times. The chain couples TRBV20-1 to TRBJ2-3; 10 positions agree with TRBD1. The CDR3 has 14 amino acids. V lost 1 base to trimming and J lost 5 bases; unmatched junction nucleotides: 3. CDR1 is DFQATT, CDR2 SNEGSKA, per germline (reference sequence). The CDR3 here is CSARAGTGVDTQYF. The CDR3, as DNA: TGCAGTGCTAGAGCCGGGACAGGGGTAGATACGCAGTATTTT.

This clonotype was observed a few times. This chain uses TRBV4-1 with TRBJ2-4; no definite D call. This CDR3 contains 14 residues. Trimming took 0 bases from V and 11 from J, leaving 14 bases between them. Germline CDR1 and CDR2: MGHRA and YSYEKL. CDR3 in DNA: TGCGCCAGCAGCCAAGATAGAGAAGATAGCTTTCAGTACTTC. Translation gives CASSQDREDSFQYF.

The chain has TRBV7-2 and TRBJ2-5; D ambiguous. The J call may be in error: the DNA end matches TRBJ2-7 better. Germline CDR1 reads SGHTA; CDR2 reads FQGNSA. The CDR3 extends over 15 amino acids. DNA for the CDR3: TGTGCCAGCAGCTTAAGGGCGGAGACCCCATACGAGCAGTACTTC. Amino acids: CASSLRAETPYEQYF.

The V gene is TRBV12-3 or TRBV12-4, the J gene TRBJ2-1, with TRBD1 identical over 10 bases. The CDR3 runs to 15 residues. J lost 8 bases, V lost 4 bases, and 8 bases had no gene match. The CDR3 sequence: CASSSRDRGSHEQFF. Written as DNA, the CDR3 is TGTGCCAGCAGTTCCCGGGACAGGGGCTCGCATGAGCAGTTCTTC.

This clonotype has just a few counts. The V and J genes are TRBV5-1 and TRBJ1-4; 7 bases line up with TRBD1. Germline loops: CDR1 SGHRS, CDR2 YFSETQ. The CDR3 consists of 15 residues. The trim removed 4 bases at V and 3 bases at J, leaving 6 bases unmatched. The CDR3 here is CASSPGDRSNEKLFF. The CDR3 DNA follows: TGCGCCAGCAGCCCCGGGGACAGATCTAATGAAAAACTGTTTTTT. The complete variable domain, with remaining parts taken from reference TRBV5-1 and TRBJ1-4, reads KAGVTQTPRYLIKTRGQQVTLSCSPISGHRSVSWYQQTPGQGLQFLFEYFSETQRNKGNFPGRFSGRQFSNSRSEMNVSTLELGDSALYLCASSPGDRSNEKLFFGSGTQLSVL.

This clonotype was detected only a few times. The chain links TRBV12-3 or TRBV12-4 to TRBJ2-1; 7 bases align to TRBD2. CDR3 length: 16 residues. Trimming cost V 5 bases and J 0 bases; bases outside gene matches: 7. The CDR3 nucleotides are TGTGCCAGCAGTCCCGGGGGGTCGAGCTCCTACAATGAGCAGTTCTTC. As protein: CASSPGGSSSYNEQFF.

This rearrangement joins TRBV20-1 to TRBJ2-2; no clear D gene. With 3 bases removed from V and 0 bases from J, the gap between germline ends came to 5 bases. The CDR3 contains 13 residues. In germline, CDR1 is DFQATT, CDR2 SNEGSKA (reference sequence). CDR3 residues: CSASGANTGELFF. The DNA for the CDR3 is TGCAGTGCTAGTGGGGCGAACACCGGGGAGCTGTTTTTT.

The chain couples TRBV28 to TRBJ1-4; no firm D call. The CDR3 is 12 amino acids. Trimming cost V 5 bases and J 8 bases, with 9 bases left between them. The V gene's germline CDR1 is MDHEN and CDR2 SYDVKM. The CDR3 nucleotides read TGTGCCAGCAGTCCTTTATGGGAAAAACTGTTTTTT. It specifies CASSPLWEKLFF.

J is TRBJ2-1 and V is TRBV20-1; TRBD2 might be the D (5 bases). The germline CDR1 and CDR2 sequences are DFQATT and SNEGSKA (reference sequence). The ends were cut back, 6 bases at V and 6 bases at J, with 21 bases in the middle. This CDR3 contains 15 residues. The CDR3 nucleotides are TGCAGTGCCCCACTCCGGTTGGGAGCAGTCAATGAGCAGTTCTTC. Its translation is CSAPLRLGAVNEQFF.

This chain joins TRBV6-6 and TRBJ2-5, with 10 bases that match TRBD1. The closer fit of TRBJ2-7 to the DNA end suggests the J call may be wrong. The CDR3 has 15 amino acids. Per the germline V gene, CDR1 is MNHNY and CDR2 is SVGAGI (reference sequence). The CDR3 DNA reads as TGTGCCAGCAGTTACTCGGGGACAGGGGAGTACGAGCAGTACTTC. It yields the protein CASSYSGTGEYEQYF.

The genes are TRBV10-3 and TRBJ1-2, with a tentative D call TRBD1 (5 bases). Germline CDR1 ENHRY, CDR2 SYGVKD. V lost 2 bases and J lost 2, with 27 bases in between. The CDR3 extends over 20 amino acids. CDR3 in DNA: TGTGCCATCAGTGAGCCCTCCGTACTGGGGCTATCCCCCCCGAACTATGGCTACACCTTC. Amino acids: CAISEPSVLGLSPPNYGYTF.

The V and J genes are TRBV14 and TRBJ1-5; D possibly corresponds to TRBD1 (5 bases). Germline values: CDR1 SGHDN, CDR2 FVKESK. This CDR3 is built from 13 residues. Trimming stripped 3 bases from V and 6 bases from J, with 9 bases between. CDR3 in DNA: TGTGCCAGCAGCCACACCCAGGGTCAGCCCCAGCATTTT. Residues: CASSHTQGQPQHF. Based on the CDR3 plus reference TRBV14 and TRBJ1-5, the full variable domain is EAGVTQFPSHSVIEKGQTVTLRCDPISGHDNLYWYRRVMGKEIKFLLHFVKESKQDESGMPNNRFLAERTGGTYSTLKVQPAELEDSGVYFCASSHTQGQPQHFGDGTRLSIL.